Listed below are T cell receptor beta chains from one sample, sequenced in a study of Ad26.COV2.S vaccination and SARS-CoV-2 variants. Libraries were prepared by immunoSEQ multiplex PCR; TCRdb keeps only in-frame clonotypes and omits some of them. The data hold under 500,000 clones, with around 92% observed a single time. The sample in question was peripheral blood, obtained in a trial of Ad26.COV2.S vaccine versus placebo. The receptors come from a person aged 18-65 years who received the Ad26.COV2.S COVID-19 vaccine or a placebo. CDR3s include the opening cysteine and the closing phenylalanine or tryptophan. The D gene is left open where the match is weak. Expanded clones get a size class; other rows say once, few or many, or leave the size out.

D gene | J gene | V gene | clone size | CDR3 DNA | CDR3 protein
- | TRBJ2-5 | TRBV6-2/TRBV6-3 | - | TGTGCCAGCAGTATGAGCGTAGAGACCCAGTACTTC | CASSMSVETQYF
- | TRBJ2-7 | TRBV6-5 | - | TGTGCCAGTACCCTAGGTCCGTCCTACGAGCAGTACTTC | CASTLGPSYEQYF
- | TRBJ1-3 | TRBV5-6 | - | TGTGCCAGCAGCAGAAAAGGACCGTGGGGGGGTCAATCTGGAAACACCATATATTTT | CASSRKGPWGGQSGNTIYF
- | TRBJ2-1 | TRBV30 | - | TGTGCCTTAAGAGGGGGCTACAATGAGCAGTTCTTC | CALRGGYNEQFF
- | TRBJ2-3 | TRBV5-3 | - | TGTGCCAGGAGAGATACGCAGTATTTT | CARRDTQYF
- | TRBJ2-1 | TRBV12-3/TRBV12-4 | - | TGTGCCAGCAGTTTGGGTGGCGAGCAGTTCTTC | CASSLGGEQFF
- | TRBJ1-6 | TRBV7-2 | few | TGTGCCAGCAGCTTAGGGTCGGGGGGCAGCTCCTATAATTCACCCCTCCACTTT | CASSLGSGGSSYNSPLHF
TRBD2 | TRBJ2-5 | TRBV5-4 | once | TGTGCCAGCAGCTCCCCGGGACTAGCGGGAGAGACCCAGTACTTC | CASSSPGLAGETQYF
- | TRBJ2-2 | TRBV4-3 | - | TGCGCCAGCAGCCAAGATCCCCAGGGGACGAACACCGGGGAGCTGTTTTTT | CASSQDPQGTNTGELFF
TRBD1 | TRBJ1-2 | TRBV6-5 | - | TGTGCCAGCAGTTTGACAGGGGAGGATGGCTACACCTTC | CASSLTGEDGYTF
- | TRBJ1-1 | TRBV20-1 | - | TGCAGTGCTAGAGCGGTTGAAGCTTTCTTT | CSARAVEAFF
- | TRBJ2-5 | TRBV27 | once | TGTGCCAGCAGTTCCCGGGGGTACCAAGAGACCCAGTACTTC | CASSSRGYQETQYF
- | TRBJ2-5 | TRBV6-5 | - | TGTGCCAGCAAGGACAGCACGGGGGAGACCCAGTACTTC | CASKDSTGETQYF
- | TRBJ2-7 | TRBV19 | - | TGTGCCAGTAGTATAGGTCCGGCATCCTACGAGCAGTACTTC | CASSIGPASYEQYF
- | TRBJ1-2 | TRBV3-1/TRBV3-2 | - | TGTGCCAGCAGCCAAGAACGTGGTATCTATGGCTACACCTTC | CASSQERGIYGYTF
TRBD1 | TRBJ1-5 | TRBV18 | - | TGTGCCAGCTCACCGGACAGGGGTAGCAATCAGCCCCAGCATTTT | CASSPDRGSNQPQHF
- | TRBJ1-2 | TRBV27 | - | TGTGCCAGCAGTTTAAAGGACAGCTATGGCTACACCTTC | CASSLKDSYGYTF
TRBD1 | TRBJ2-6 | TRBV27 | - | TGTGCCAGCAGTTTGTGGGACAGTCGAAAGGGTTTCGGAGGGGCCAACGTCCTGACTTTC | CASSLWDSRKGFGGANVLTF
TRBD2 | TRBJ2-2 | TRBV10-2 | - | TGCGCCAGCCGGCGGCTAGCGGGGGGATATAGCACCGGGGAGCTGTTTTTT | CASRRLAGGYSTGELFF
- | TRBJ1-6 | TRBV28 | - | TGTGCCAGCAGTTTACAGTTCTTTTATAATTCACCCCTCCACTTT | CASSLQFFYNSPLHF
TRBD1 | TRBJ1-6 | TRBV19 | - | TGTGCCAGTAGACGTGGGACAGAATATAATTCACCCCTCCACTTT | CASRRGTEYNSPLHF
TRBD1 | TRBJ2-2 | TRBV18 | - | TGTGCCAGCTCACCAAGACAGGGGGCGATCGGGGAGCTGTTTTTT | CASSPRQGAIGELFF
TRBD2 | TRBJ2-7 | TRBV28 | - | TGTGCCAGCAGTTTAAGACTAGCGGACTACGAGCAGTACTTC | CASSLRLADYEQYF
TRBD1 | TRBJ1-1 | TRBV27 | - | TGTGCCAGCAGTTTTCAGGGGGCCAGCACTGAAGCTTTCTTT | CASSFQGASTEAFF
- | TRBJ1-5 | TRBV7-6 | - | TGTGCCAGCAGCTCGATGGAGGGGAATCAGCCCCAGCATTTT | CASSSMEGNQPQHF
- | TRBJ2-3 | TRBV18 | - | TGTGCCAGCTCACCGCAGGGATCGGGGATCACAGATACGCAGTATTTT | CASSPQGSGITDTQYF